The clone carrying this T cell receptor (beta chain) was detected ten times or more. Its cognate antigen is unknown. The data are from a study of CD8 T cells in ankylosing spondylitis. The study, taken as a whole, reports: A motif of eight or nine highly homologous TCR beta variants was seen as apparently characteristic of ankylosing spondylitis blood.

It was by quantitative 5'-RACE with molecular barcodes that TCR beta libraries were made. From the 5' RACE reads, TCRdb called clonotypes with MiXCR, one entry per CDR3 protein. The table records 450,000 to 550,000 distinct CDR3 sequences, roughly 5.2% of them present only once. The germline V gene has CDR1 DFQATT and CDR2 SNEGSKA (reference sequence). The CDR3 has 15 amino acids. The V gene lost 5 bases and the J gene lost 8 bases, with 22 bases spanning the gap. The source material was blood, either unsorted or a sorted T cell fraction (not recorded which). The receptor was derived from a male donor with ankylosing spondylitis. V gene TRBV20-1 combines with J gene TRBJ2-1; weak D call: TRBD2 (6 bases). DNA of the CDR3: TGCAGTGCTGTTCTTCCGGGACTGTCGCCGGATGAGCAGTTCTTC. It specifies CSAVLPGLSPDEQFF.